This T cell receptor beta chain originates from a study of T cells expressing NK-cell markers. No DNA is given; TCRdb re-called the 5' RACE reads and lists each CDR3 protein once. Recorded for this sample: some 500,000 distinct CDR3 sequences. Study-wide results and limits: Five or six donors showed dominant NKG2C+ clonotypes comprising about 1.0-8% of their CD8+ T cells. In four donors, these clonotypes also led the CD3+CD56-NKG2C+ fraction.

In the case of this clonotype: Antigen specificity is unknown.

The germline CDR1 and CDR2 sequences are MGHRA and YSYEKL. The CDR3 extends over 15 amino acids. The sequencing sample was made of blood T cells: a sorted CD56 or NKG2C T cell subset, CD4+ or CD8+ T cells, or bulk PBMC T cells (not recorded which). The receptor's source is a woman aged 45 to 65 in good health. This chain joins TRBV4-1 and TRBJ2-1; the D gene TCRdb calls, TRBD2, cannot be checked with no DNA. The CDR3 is CASSSPGTSSYEQFF.